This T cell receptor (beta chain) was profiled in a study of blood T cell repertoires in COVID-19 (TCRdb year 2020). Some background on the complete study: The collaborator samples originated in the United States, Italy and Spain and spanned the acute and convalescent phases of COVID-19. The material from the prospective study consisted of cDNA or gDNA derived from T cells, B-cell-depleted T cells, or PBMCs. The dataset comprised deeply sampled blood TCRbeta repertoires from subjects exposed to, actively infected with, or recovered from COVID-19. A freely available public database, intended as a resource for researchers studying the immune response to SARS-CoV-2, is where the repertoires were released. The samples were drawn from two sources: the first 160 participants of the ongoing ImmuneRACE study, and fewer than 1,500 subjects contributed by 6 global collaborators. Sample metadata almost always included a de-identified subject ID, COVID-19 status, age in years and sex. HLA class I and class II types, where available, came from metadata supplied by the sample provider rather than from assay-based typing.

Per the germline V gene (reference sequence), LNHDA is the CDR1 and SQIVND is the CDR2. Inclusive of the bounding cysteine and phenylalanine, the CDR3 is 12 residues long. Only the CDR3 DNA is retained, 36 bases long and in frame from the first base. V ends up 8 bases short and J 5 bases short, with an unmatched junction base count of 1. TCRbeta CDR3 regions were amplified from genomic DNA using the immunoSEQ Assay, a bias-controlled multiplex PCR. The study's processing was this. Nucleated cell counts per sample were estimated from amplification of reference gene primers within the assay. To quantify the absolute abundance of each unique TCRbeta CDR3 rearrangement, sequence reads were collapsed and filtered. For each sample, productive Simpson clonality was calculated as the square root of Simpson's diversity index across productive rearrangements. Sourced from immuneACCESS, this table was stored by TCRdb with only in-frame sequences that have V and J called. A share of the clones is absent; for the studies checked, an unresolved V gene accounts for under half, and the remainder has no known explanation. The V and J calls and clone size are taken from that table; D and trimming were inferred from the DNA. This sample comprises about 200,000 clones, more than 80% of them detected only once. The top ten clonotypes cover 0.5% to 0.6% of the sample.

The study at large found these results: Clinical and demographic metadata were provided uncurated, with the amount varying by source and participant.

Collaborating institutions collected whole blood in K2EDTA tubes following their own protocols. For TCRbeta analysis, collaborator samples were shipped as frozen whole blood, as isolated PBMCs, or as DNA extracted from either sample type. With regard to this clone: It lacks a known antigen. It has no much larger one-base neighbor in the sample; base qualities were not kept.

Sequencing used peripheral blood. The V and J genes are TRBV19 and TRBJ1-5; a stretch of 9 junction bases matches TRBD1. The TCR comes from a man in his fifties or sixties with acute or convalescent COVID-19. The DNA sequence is TGTGCCAGTTGGGACAGGGATCAGCCCCAGCATTTT. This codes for CASWDRDQPQHF. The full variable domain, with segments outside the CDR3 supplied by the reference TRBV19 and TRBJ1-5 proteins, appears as DGGITQSPKYLFRKEGQNVTLSCEQNLNHDAMYWYRQDPGQGLRLIYYSQIVNDFQKGDIAEGYSVSREKKESFPLTVTSAQKNPTAFYLCASWDRDQPQHFGDGTRLSIL.